These 32 T cell receptor beta chains were sequenced from one sample in a study of regulatory T cells in long-lasting Graves disease. Building the TCR beta libraries relied on iRepertoire HTBI primers, and CDR3 regions underwent Arm-PCR. TCRdb re-analysed the multiplex PCR reads in MiXCR, keeping a single row per CDR3 protein. The sample has hundreds of thousands of distinct CDR3 sequences; around 20% are singletons. Time point meaning: persistent/refractory GD, antithyroid drugs over 5 years with positive TRAb. TCR sequences were obtained from RNA taken from PBMCs. The material sequenced was peripheral blood mononuclear cells (PBMCs), taken when the disease was refractory, from a patient treated with antithyroid drugs. Receptors were obtained from a female donor with Graves disease.

V and J are TRBV2 and TRBJ2-1; 10 nucleotides agree with TRBD1. After removal of 5 bases from V and 8 bases from J, the junction contained 6 bases not matched to a gene. The CDR3 consists of 14 residues. The V gene's germline CDR1 is SNHLY and CDR2 FYNNEI. The CDR3 nucleotides read TGTGCCAGCAGTAGACAGGGGGCAATCGATGAGCAGTTCTTC. This sequence encodes CASSRQGAIDEQFF.

V gene TRBV5-5 combines with J gene TRBJ1-1, with 7 bases matching TRBD1. The CDR3 spans 15 residues. The V segment lost 0 bases and the J segment 5 bases; nucleotides outside the gene matches: 7. Germline lookup yields CDR1 SGHKS and CDR2 YYEKEE (reference sequence). The CDR3 loop reads CASSLETGEGTEAFF. DNA for the CDR3: TGTGCCAGCAGCTTGGAAACAGGGGAGGGGACTGAAGCTTTCTTT.

The chain is built from TRBV4-3 and TRBJ2-7; TRBD2 agrees at 11 bases. Germline V gene data show CDR1 as LGHNA and CDR2 as YSLEER. The CDR3 is 18 amino acids. V lost 1 base, J lost 0 bases, and 8 bases stayed unmatched. The CDR3 reads CASSQVSSGRPSSYEQYF. The CDR3 DNA reads as TGCGCCAGCAGCCAAGTATCTAGCGGGAGGCCGAGCTCCTACGAGCAGTACTTC.

This clonotype came up many times. The chain uses TRBV18 and TRBJ2-5; D is possibly TRBD1 or TRBD2 (5 bases each). The CDR3 consists of 12 residues. In germline, CDR1 is KGHSH, CDR2 LQKENI. Trimming removed 3 bases from V and 5 bases from J, with 7 bases in between. The CDR3 loop is CASSPGDETQYF. CDR3 DNA: TGTGCCAGCTCACCCGGGGACGAGACCCAGTACTTC.

The V and J genes are TRBV7-2 and TRBJ1-3; D is undetermined. The CDR3 contains 13 residues. The germline V and J ends were trimmed by 3 bases and 1 base, with 4 bases remaining between them. Per the germline V gene, CDR1 is SGHTA and CDR2 is FQGNSA. CDR3 coding DNA: TGTGCCAGCAGCTTGCCTTCTGGAAACACCATATATTTT. Its translation is CASSLPSGNTIYF.

This clonotype was counted ten times or more. V usage is TRBV29-1 and J usage is TRBJ2-5; 8 bases are shared with TRBD2. The CDR3 runs to 14 residues. In germline, CDR1 is SQVTM, CDR2 ANQGSEA. V shed 5 bases and J 3 bases; nucleotides not matched to a gene: 8. The DNA for the CDR3 is TGCAGCGTTTTACTAAGCGGGAGAGAAGAGACCCAGTACTTC. Translating it yields CSVLLSGREETQYF.

This clonotype was seen only a few times. V and J are TRBV19 and TRBJ1-2; D is possibly TRBD1 (6 bases). Trimming removed 1 base from V and 4 bases from J, with 10 bases in between. Germline CDR1 reads LNHDA; CDR2 reads SQIVND (reference sequence). This CDR3 has 14 residues. The CDR3 DNA reads TGTGCCAGTAGTATAGCTAAGGACAGCTATGGCTACACCTTC. Translating gives CASSIAKDSYGYTF.

The chain has TRBV6-2 or TRBV6-3 and TRBJ2-3; D is unclear. The germline V gene has CDR1 MNHEY and CDR2 SVGEGT. The CDR3 has 13 residues. V was cut by 0 bases and J by 6 bases, with 7 bases left in between. The CDR3 nucleotides are TGTGCCAGCAGTTACTCGACCTACGATACGCAGTATTTT. This encodes CASSYSTYDTQYF.

A few counts support this clonotype. The chain combines TRBV7-9 with TRBJ2-7, with D possibly being TRBD2 (6 bases). This CDR3 spans 13 amino acids. Trimming removed 2 bases at V and 7 bases at J, with 12 bases between. Germline CDR1 and CDR2: SEHNR and FQNEAQ (reference sequence). The CDR3 coding sequence is TGTGCCAGCAGCTTAAGTACGGGGAGGGAGCAGTACTTC. Residues: CASSLSTGREQYF.

This clonotype was seen many times. V usage is TRBV28 and J usage is TRBJ2-2, with TRBD1 identical over 9 bases. Trimming removed 6 bases from V and 7 bases from J; junction bases left unmatched: 9. This CDR3 comprises 15 residues. Germline CDR1 and CDR2: MDHEN and SYDVKM. CDR3 loop: CASSRDRAVGGELFF. CDR3 bases: TGTGCCAGCAGCCGGGACAGGGCTGTCGGCGGGGAGCTGTTTTTT.

The V call is TRBV19, the J call TRBJ2-5, with D possibly TRBD1 on 5 matching bases. CDR3 length: 14 residues. V was clipped by 4 bases and J by 7 bases, with 16 bases between them. The germline V gene has CDR1 LNHDA and CDR2 SQIVND (reference sequence). The CDR3 nucleotides are TGTGCCAGTAGTACCTCGACTCAAGGGGCGACCCAGTACTTC. Amino acids: CASSTSTQGATQYF.

This clonotype was seen many times. This rearrangement joins TRBV28 to TRBJ1-5; D call uncertain. V was clipped by 5 bases and J by 0 bases, with 14 bases between them. CDR3 length equals 16 residues. Germline V gene lookup returns CDR1 MDHEN and CDR2 SYDVKM. CDR3 protein: CASSPAGRVSNQPQHF. CDR3 nucleotides: TGTGCCAGCAGTCCAGCTGGTCGGGTTAGCAATCAGCCCCAGCATTTT.

This clonotype has ten or more counts. V gene TRBV7-2 combines with J gene TRBJ2-7, with 9 bases lining up with TRBD2. The ends lost 4 bases at V and 5 bases at J; junction bases unmatched: 9. There are 15 residues in the CDR3. Germline-derived CDR1 and CDR2 are SGHTA and FQGNSA. The CDR3 is CASSSFGVAGDEQYF. In DNA, the CDR3 is TGTGCCAGCAGCTCCTTCGGGGTAGCGGGAGACGAGCAGTACTTC.

The chain links TRBV12-3 or TRBV12-4 to TRBJ2-2; D uncertain. Trimming shortened V by 1 base and J by 4 bases, and 7 bases separated the two germline ends. The CDR3 contains 14 residues. The CDR3 sequence is CASSLDSVTGELFF. The CDR3 region has the DNA TGTGCCAGCAGTTTAGACTCCGTCACCGGGGAGCTGTTTTTT.

The chain carries TRBV7-3 and TRBJ1-2; TRBD1 agrees at 7 bases. V was clipped by 6 bases and J by 4 bases; unmatched bases: 8. The V gene's germline CDR1 is SGHTA and CDR2 FQGTGA. The CDR3 has 14 residues. The DNA for the CDR3 is TGTGCCAGCAGACGACCACAGGGGACCTATGGCTACACCTTC. Residues: CASRRPQGTYGYTF.

The chain joins TRBV11-3 to TRBJ2-2; D is ambiguous. V was pared by 2 bases and J by 7 bases, with 14 bases between. The germline CDR1 and CDR2 sequences are SGHNT and YENEEA. This CDR3 is built from 15 residues. The CDR3 here is CASSLLLGVSGELFF. CDR3 sequence (DNA): TGTGCCAGCAGCTTATTACTGGGCGTGAGCGGGGAGCTGTTTTTT.

This clonotype was counted between two and nine times. The chain joins TRBV12-3 or TRBV12-4 to TRBJ2-1, with 9 bases aligning to TRBD2. The ends lost 1 base at V and 6 bases at J; junction bases unmatched: 13. The CDR3 is 18 amino acids. CDR3 residues: CASSLEVGTSKRANEQFF. Here the CDR3 DNA reads TGTGCCAGCAGTTTAGAGGTGGGGACTAGCAAGCGGGCCAATGAGCAGTTCTTC.

This clonotype has a count of ten or more. The rearrangement uses TRBV12-3 or TRBV12-4 and TRBJ2-7; TRBD1 matches at 7 bases. Trimming at V came to 1 base and at J to 1 base, leaving 1 base not matched to a gene. The CDR3 is 14 residues long. The DNA for the CDR3 is TGTGCCAGCAGTTTAGGGGGACAGTCCTACGAGCAGTACTTC. It encodes CASSLGGQSYEQYF.

The sample holds one count of this clonotype. The rearrangement joins TRBV7-9 to TRBJ1-2; D unclear. The CDR3 has 13 residues. The V gene lost 2 bases and the J gene lost 3 bases, with 7 bases spanning the gap. Germline CDR1 reads SEHNR; CDR2 reads FQNEAQ (reference sequence). In nucleotides, the CDR3 is TGTGCCAGCAGCTTACAGCGAGACTATGGCTACACCTTC. Residues: CASSLQRDYGYTF.

This clonotype appeared a few times. The CDR3 bases are TGTGCCAGCAGCGACAGTATCGTTGATGAAGCTTTCTTT. Translating gives CASSDSIVDEAFF. This chain links TRBV7-8 with TRBJ1-1, with a weak D call TRBD1 (5 bases). Germline V gives CDR1 SGHVS, CDR2 FQNEAQ. Deletions cut 5 bases from V and 7 bases from J, with 14 bases between. The CDR3 spans 13 residues.

V gene TRBV27 combines with J gene TRBJ2-4; D is perhaps TRBD1 (6 bases). V lost 3 bases and J 3 bases, leaving 24 bases between the germline ends. CDR3 length: 19 amino acids. CDR1 is MNHEY, CDR2 SMNVEV, per germline (reference sequence). Written as DNA, the CDR3 is TGTGCCAGCAGTTTCTTAACGGACAGTCAGGTCTCCGGCAAAAACATTCAGTACTTC. This sequence encodes CASSFLTDSQVSGKNIQYF.

As regards this clonotype: One base away lies a much larger clone, so this may be a sequencing read error. Here the CDR3 DNA reads TGTGCCAGCAGTTTAGCCAAAAACATTCAGTACTTC. Protein sequence: CASSLAKNIQYF. The rearrangement joins TRBV27 to TRBJ2-4, with D unresolved. The CDR3 loop spans 12 amino acids. In germline, CDR1 is MNHEY, CDR2 SMNVEV (reference sequence). V was pared by 2 bases and J by 1 base, with 0 bases between.

This clonotype has just a few counts. The J gene is TRBJ2-7, the V gene TRBV20-1; no reliable D call. The CDR3 runs 11 residues. Trimming took off 3 bases at V and 3 bases at J, with 6 bases between the two ends. Germline lookup yields CDR1 DFQATT and CDR2 SNEGSKA (reference sequence). CDR3 loop: CSASTDYEQYF. The DNA of the CDR3 is TGCAGTGCTAGTACCGACTACGAGCAGTACTTC.

This clonotype was observed many times. The chain employs TRBV2 and TRBJ1-2; TRBD1 aligns across 9 bases. Germline V CDR1 and CDR2: SNHLY, FYNNEI. This CDR3 spans 14 amino acids. The V segment lost 7 bases and the J segment 8 bases; nucleotides outside the gene matches: 11. As DNA, the CDR3 is TGTGCCAGCAAACGTCAACAGGGGGCGAGAGGCTACACCTTC. It yields the protein CASKRQQGARGYTF. Full variable domain (missing parts from reference TRBV2 and TRBJ1-2): EPEVTQTPSHQVTQMGQEVILRCVPISNHLYFYWYRQILGQKVEFLVSFYNNEISEKSEIFDDQFSVERPDGSNFTLKIRSTKLEDSAMYFCASKRQQGARGYTFGSGTRLTVV.

Only a few counts were recorded for this clonotype. J is TRBJ1-4 and V is TRBV6-1; no clear D. This CDR3 has 12 residues. V was shortened by 8 bases and J by 4 bases, with 8 bases between the two germline ends. Germline V gene sequence: CDR1 MNHNS, CDR2 SASEGT. In nucleotides, the CDR3 is TGTGCCAGCGGGCGGGATAATGAAAAACTGTTTTTT. Translation gives CASGRDNEKLFF.

This sequence joins TRBV2 and TRBJ2-1; TRBD1 agrees at 7 bases. The CDR3 consists of 12 residues. Germline CDR1 is SNHLY and CDR2 is FYNNEI. The V segment lost 9 bases and the J segment 11 bases; nucleotides outside the gene matches: 10. Written as DNA, the CDR3 is TGTGCCAGTTCCGACACAGGGGTAAAGCAGTTCTTC. As protein: CASSDTGVKQFF.

For this clonotype: A junction end diverges from the germline sequence, so it may reflect a read error. This chain uses TRBV7-7 with TRBJ2-1, with 11 nucleotides matching TRBD2. The length of the CDR3 is 15 residues. From germline, CDR1 is SSHAT and CDR2 FNYEAQ (reference sequence). CDR3 coding DNA: TGTGCTAGCAGCCCTGGACTAGCGGGCATTAATGAGCAGTTCTTC. This translates into CASSPGLAGINEQFF.

There are a few counts of this clonotype. V is TRBV5-1 and J is TRBJ2-1; 14 bases match TRBD2. This CDR3 contains 18 residues. The V and J ends lost 3 bases and 3 bases, in that order; junction bases with no gene match: 8. Germline V CDR1 and CDR2: SGHRS, YFSETQ. The chain's CDR3 is CASSSSGTSGSDYNEQFF. For the CDR3, the DNA is TGCGCCAGCAGCTCGAGCGGGACTAGCGGGAGTGACTACAATGAGCAGTTCTTC.

This clonotype was picked up many times. The chain couples TRBV7-2 to TRBJ2-7, with no clear D. The CDR3 length is 12 residues. From germline, CDR1 is SGHTA and CDR2 FQGNSA. Trimming removed 6 bases from V and 0 bases from J, with 6 bases in between. The CDR3 DNA reads as TGTGCCAGCAGTTCGAGCTCCTACGAGCAGTACTTC. This sequence encodes CASSSSSYEQYF. The full variable domain, with the rest looked up from reference TRBV7-2 and TRBJ2-7, is GAGVSQSPSNKVTEKGKDVELRCDPISGHTALYWYRQSLGQGLEFLIYFQGNSAPDKSGLPSDRFSAERTGGSVSTLTIQRTQQEDSAVYLCASSSSSYEQYFGPGTRLTVT.

This sequence joins TRBV30 and TRBJ2-7; 7 nucleotides match TRBD2. Trimming cost V 4 bases and J 4 bases; bases outside gene matches: 7. CDR3 size: 13 residues. The germline gives CDR1 GTSNPN, CDR2 SVGIG (reference sequence). The CDR3 loop is CAWKNGRWYEQYF. CDR3 in DNA: TGTGCCTGGAAGAACGGGAGGTGGTACGAGCAGTACTTC.

This clonotype has just a few counts. V usage is TRBV4-3 and J usage is TRBJ2-7; tentative D call: TRBD1 (6 bases). Per germline, CDR1 LGHNA and CDR2 YSLEER. The CDR3 runs to 16 residues. Trimming stripped 4 bases from V and 4 bases from J, with 20 bases between. CDR3 residues: CASSPPPRTVAYEQYF. The CDR3 DNA is TGCGCCAGCAGCCCACCCCCCCGGACAGTAGCTTACGAGCAGTACTTC.

J is TRBJ2-4 and V is TRBV20-1; 8 positions match TRBD1. Germline-derived CDR1 and CDR2 are DFQATT and SNEGSKA (reference sequence). V lost 5 bases and J lost 8; bases outside the gene matches: 11. There are 14 residues in the CDR3. The CDR3 sequence is CSAPDRVKRDIQYF. In DNA form, the CDR3 reads TGCAGTGCTCCGGACAGGGTTAAAAGGGACATTCAGTACTTC.